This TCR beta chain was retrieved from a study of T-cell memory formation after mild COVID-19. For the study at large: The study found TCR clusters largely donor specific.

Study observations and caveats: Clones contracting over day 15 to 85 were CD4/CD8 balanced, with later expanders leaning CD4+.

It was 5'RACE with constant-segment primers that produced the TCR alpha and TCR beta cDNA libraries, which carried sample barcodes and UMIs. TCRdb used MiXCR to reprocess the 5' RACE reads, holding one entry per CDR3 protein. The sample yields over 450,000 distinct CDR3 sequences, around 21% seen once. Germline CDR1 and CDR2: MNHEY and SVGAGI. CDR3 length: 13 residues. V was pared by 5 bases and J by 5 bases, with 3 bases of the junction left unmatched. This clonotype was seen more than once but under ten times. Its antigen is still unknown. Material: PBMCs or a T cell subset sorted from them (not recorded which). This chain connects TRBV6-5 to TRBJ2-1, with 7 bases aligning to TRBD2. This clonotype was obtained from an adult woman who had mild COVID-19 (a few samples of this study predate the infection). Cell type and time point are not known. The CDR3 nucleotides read TGTGCCAGCAGTCGGGACTACGACAATGAGCAGTTCTTC. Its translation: CASSRDYDNEQFF.